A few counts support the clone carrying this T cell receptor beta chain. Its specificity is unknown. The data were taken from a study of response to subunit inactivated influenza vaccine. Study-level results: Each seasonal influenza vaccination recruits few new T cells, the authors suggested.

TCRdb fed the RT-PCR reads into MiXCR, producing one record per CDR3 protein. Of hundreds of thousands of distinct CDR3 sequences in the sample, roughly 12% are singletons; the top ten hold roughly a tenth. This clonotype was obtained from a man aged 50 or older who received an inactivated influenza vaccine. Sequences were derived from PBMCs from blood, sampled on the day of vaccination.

CDR3 sequence: CASSVGTDEQYF. The DNA of the CDR3 is TGTGCCAGCAGTGTCGGAACCGACGAGCAGTACTTC. The chain joins TRBV25-1 to TRBJ2-7; no reliable D call. With 4 bases removed from V and 5 bases from J, the gap between germline ends came to 9 bases. The length of the CDR3 is 12 residues. CDR1 and CDR2 (germline): MGHDK, SYGVNS.